This T cell receptor beta chain was found in a study of blood T cell repertoires in COVID-19. Whole-study context: Acute and convalescent COVID-19 samples came from the United States, Italy and Spain. Sample material is recorded as cDNA or gDNA derived from T cells, B-cell-depleted T cells, or PBMCs.

The CDR3 sequence is 16 residues long. Per the germline V gene, CDR1 is SGHAT and CDR2 is FQNNGV. A note on this clone: Germline is not matched at one junction end, which may reflect a read error.

Clones were sequenced by immunoSEQ multiplex PCR, and TCRdb holds only the in-frame ones, with some missing. The top ten clones hold 2.5% to 3% of a sample with 300,000 to 350,000 clones, around 82% of them seen once. This clonotype was obtained from a man younger than 40 with active or convalescent COVID-19. The chain carries TRBV11-2 and TRBJ1-3, with no clear D. Sequencing was performed on peripheral blood. The CDR3 DNA is TGTGCCAGCAGCTTAGGACTTACGACCTCTGGAAACGCCATATATTTT. It codes for CASSLGLTTSGNAIYF.